The clone carrying this T cell receptor (beta chain) was seen a handful of times. Its antigen is unknown. The data were taken from a study of post-analysis software for immune sequencing data. Study outcomes and limitations: Controls showed significantly higher normalized Chao1 diversity than did multiple sclerosis patients. In patients, roughly five TRBV segments were more frequent than in controls, with TRBV5-6, TRBV5-1 and TRBV20-1 among them.

Unique molecular identifiers tagged the TCR beta cDNA libraries. TCRdb re-derived calls from the PCR reads in MiXCR, one entry per CDR3 protein. The sample shows under 200,000 distinct CDR3 sequences, roughly 34% of them seen only once. The CDR3 runs 13 residues. Trimming stripped 5 bases from V and 7 bases from J, with 12 bases between. The rearrangement links TRBV12-3 or TRBV12-4 to TRBJ2-1; D gene ambiguous. The TCR was taken from a girl aged 10-17 years with multiple sclerosis. The input for sequencing was blood, taken after autologous hematopoietic stem cell transplantation. The DNA of the CDR3 is TGTGCCAGCAGTATCGGACCGGGTAATGAGCAGTTCTTC. It is translated as CASSIGPGNEQFF.